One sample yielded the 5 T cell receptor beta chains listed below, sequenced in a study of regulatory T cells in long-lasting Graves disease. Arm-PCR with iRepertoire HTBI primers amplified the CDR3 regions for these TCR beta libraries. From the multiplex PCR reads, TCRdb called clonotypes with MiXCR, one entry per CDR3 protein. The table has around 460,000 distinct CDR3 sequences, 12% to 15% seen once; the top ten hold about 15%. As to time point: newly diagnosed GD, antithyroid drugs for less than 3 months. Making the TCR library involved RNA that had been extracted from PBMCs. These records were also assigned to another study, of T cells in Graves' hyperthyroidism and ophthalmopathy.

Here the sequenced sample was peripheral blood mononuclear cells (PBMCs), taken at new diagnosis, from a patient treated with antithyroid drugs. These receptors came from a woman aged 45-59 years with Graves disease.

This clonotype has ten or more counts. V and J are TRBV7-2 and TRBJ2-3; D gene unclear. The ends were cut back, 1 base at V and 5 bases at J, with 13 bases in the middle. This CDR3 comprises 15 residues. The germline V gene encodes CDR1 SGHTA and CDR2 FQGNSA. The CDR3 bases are TGTGCCAGCAGCTTAGGGTCCAGCCCGGGAGATACGCAGTATTTT. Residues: CASSLGSSPGDTQYF.

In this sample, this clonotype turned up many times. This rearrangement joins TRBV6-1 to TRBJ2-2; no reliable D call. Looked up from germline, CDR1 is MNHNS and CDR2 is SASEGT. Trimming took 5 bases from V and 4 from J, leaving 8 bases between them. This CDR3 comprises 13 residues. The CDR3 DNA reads TGTGCCAGCAGTAGGTCGGTCACCGGGGAGCTGTTTTTT. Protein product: CASSRSVTGELFF.

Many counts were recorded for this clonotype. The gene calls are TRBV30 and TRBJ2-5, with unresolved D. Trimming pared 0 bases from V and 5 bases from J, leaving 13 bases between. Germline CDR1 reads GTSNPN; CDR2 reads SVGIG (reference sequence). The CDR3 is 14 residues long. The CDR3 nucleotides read TGTGCCTGGAGTGTACCCGGGTTTGGGGAGACCCAGTACTTC. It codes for CAWSVPGFGETQYF.

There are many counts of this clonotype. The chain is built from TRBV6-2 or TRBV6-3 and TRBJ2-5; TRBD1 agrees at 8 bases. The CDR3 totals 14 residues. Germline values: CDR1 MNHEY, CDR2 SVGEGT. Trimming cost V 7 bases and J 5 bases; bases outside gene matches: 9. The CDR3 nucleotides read TGTGCCAGCATGATACAGGGGGTTCGGGAGACCCAGTACTTC. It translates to CASMIQGVRETQYF.

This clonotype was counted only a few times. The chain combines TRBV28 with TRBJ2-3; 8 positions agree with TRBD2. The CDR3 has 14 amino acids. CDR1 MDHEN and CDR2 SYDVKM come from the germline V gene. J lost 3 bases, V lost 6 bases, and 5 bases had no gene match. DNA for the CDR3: TGTGCCAGCAGCTATAGCGGGATAACAGATACGCAGTATTTT. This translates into CASSYSGITDTQYF.